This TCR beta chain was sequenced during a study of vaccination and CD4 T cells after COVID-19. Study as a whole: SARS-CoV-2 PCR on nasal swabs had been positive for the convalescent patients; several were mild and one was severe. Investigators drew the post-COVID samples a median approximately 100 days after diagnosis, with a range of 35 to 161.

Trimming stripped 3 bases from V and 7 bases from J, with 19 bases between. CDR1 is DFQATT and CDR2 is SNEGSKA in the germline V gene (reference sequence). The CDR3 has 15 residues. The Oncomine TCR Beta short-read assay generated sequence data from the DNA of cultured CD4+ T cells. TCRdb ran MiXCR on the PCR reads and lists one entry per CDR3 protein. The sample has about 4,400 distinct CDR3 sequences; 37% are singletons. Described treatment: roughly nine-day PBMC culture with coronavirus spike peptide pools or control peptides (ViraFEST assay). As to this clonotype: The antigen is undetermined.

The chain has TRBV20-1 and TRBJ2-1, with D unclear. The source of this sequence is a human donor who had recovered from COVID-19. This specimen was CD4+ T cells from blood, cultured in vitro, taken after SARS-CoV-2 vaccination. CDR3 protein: CSASLGNSRWNEQFF. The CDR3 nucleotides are TGCAGTGCTAGCCTGGGTAATTCCCGGTGGAATGAGCAGTTCTTC.